This T cell receptor beta chain was documented in a study of cytomegalovirus exposure and HLA in healthy donors. The V gene end was trimmed by 4 bases and the J gene end by 6 bases; junction bases not matched to a gene: 9. The CDR3 runs 16 residues. The germline CDR1 and CDR2 sequences are MNHEY and SMNVEV (reference sequence). Primers: 60 Vbeta forward and 13 Jbeta reverse. Profiled with immunoSEQ multiplex PCR; TCRdb holds only in-frame clones, not every one. The table shows around 130,000 clones, with over 75% occurring only once. What was sequenced was PBMCs. The clonotype was recovered from a man in his fifties or sixties in good health and CMV-seronegative. The chain links TRBV27 to TRBJ2-7; TRBD2 matches at 13 bases. This chain's CDR3 is CASSSPTSGRALEQYF. CDR3 nucleotides: TGTGCCAGCAGTTCCCCTACTAGCGGGAGGGCCCTCGAGCAGTACTTC.